Shown below are 28 T cell receptor beta chains from a single sample sequenced in a study of T cell repertoires in cytomegalovirus infection. Their target antigens are unknown. One entry per CDR3 protein, called by TCRdb with MiXCR from the reads. Seen here are some 200,000 distinct CDR3 sequences, roughly 34% observed once, and the top ten hold 55% to 60%. Specimen: CD8+ T cells from cultured PBMCs, collected from culture after CMV antigen stimulation. These receptors were collected from a human donor in good health (CMV status not recorded). Some clones in this sample may be carry-over from other donors' samples.

Worth noting for this clonotype: A much more abundant neighbour one base away suggests this may be a read error. V gene TRBV7-9 combines with J gene TRBJ1-5; D gene ambiguous. Germline values: CDR1 SEHNR, CDR2 FQNEAQ (reference sequence). The length of the CDR3 is 13 residues. Trimming took 4 bases from V and 4 from J, leaving 8 bases between them. DNA for the CDR3: TGTGCCAGCAGCTCAGGTGGGAATCAGCCCCAGCATTTT. Protein: CASSSGGNQPQHF.

The CDR3 region is CASSRDSREFEQYF. The CDR3 DNA sequence: TGTGCCAGCAGCCGGGACTCCCGGGAGTTCGAGCAGTACTTC. This sequence joins TRBV6-5 and TRBJ2-7, with D possibly being TRBD2 (6 bases). The CDR3 spans 14 residues. Germline CDR1 reads MNHEY; CDR2 reads SVGAGI. The ends were cut back, 6 bases at V and 6 bases at J, with 18 bases in the middle.

The genes are TRBV7-6 and TRBJ1-6; maybe TRBD1 (6 bases). V was shortened by 7 bases and J by 8 bases, with 15 bases between the two germline ends. This CDR3 contains 14 residues. Germline CDR1 reads SGHVS; CDR2 reads FNYEAQ. CDR3: CASTWQGSDSPLHF. CDR3 nucleotide sequence: TGTGCCAGCACTTGGCAGGGGAGTGATTCACCCCTCCACTTT.

The V and J genes are TRBV5-1 and TRBJ2-7, with D tentatively TRBD1 or TRBD2 (5 bases each). This CDR3 contains 16 residues. Trimming took off 0 bases at V and 3 bases at J, with 16 bases between the two ends. The germline CDR1 and CDR2 sequences are SGHRS and YFSETQ. This chain's CDR3 is CASSLEDASGLYEQYF. CDR3 bases: TGCGCCAGCAGCTTGGAGGACGCCTCGGGGCTCTACGAGCAGTACTTC.

A few counts support this clonotype. The rearrangement links TRBV15 to TRBJ2-3; D uncertain. CDR1 and CDR2 (germline): LNHNV, YYDKDF (reference sequence). This CDR3 comprises 14 residues. V lost 6 bases to trimming and J lost 4 bases, with 14 bases between them. The CDR3 DNA reads as TGTGCCACCAGTACCCCTGGGATTTCAGATACGCAGTATTTT. This encodes CATSTPGISDTQYF.

The chain couples TRBV25-1 to TRBJ2-3; 9 nucleotides line up with TRBD2. CDR1 and CDR2 (germline): MGHDK, SYGVNS. Losses at the gene ends were 4 bases for V and 3 bases for J; bases not matched to a gene: 8. The CDR3 length is 16 residues. Here the CDR3 DNA reads TGTGCCAGCAGTGGGTTAGCGGGAGTTACGACAGATACGCAGTATTTT. The encoded protein is CASSGLAGVTTDTQYF.

V gene TRBV27 combines with J gene TRBJ2-7, with D possibly matching TRBD1 (6 bases). The ends were cut back, 1 base at V and 1 base at J, with 8 bases in the middle. There are 14 residues in the CDR3. Germline values: CDR1 MNHEY, CDR2 SMNVEV (reference sequence). CDR3 in DNA: TGTGCCAGCAGTTTATTTGGACAGTCCTACGAGCAGTACTTC. Amino acids: CASSLFGQSYEQYF.

The rearrangement joins TRBV7-8 to TRBJ2-7; D gene ambiguous. Germline V lookup: CDR1 SGHVS, CDR2 FQNEAQ. The V end was cut by 2 bases, the J end by 0 bases, with 11 bases between. This CDR3 spans 15 amino acids. The CDR3: CASSLPTVGSYEQYF. The CDR3, as DNA: TGTGCCAGCAGCTTACCTACAGTGGGCTCCTACGAGCAGTACTTC. Complete variable domain (other parts from reference TRBV7-8 and TRBJ2-7): GAGVSQSPRYKVAKRGQDVALRCDPISGHVSLFWYQQALGQGPEFLTYFQNEAQLDKSGLPSDRFFAERPEGSVSTLKIQRTQQEDSAVYLCASSLPTVGSYEQYFGPGTRLTVT.

Of note for this clonotype: This CDR3 fails to terminate in the conserved phenylalanine or tryptophan, so it likely reflects a read error. The V call is TRBV7-2, the J call TRBJ1-2; 8 bases are a match to TRBD1. The junction had 14 bases not matched to a gene; V was cut back by 5 bases and J by 0 bases. Germline loops: CDR1 SGHTA, CDR2 FQGNSA. The CDR3 totals 18 residues. This CDR3 is CASSAYRGGLMANYGYTL. CDR3 sequence (DNA): TGTGCCAGCAGCGCCTACAGGGGGGGGTTGATGGCTAACTATGGCTACACCTTA.

This chain connects TRBV27 to TRBJ1-6, with D perhaps TRBD1 (5 bases). From germline, CDR1 is MNHEY and CDR2 SMNVEV (reference sequence). This CDR3 contains 15 residues. V lost 4 bases to trimming and J lost 4 bases, with 11 bases between them. DNA for the CDR3: TGTGCCAGCAGTTCCCCGGGACGGTATAATTCACCCCTCCACTTT. This gives the protein CASSSPGRYNSPLHF.

This clonotype occurred a few times. This clone may be a read error of a much larger clone one base away. The V call is TRBV7-4, the J call TRBJ2-1; no reliable D call. From germline, CDR1 is SGHVT and CDR2 SQSDAQ. The CDR3 is made up of 16 amino acids. For the CDR3, the DNA is TGTGCAAGCAGCTTGTTGGGAATATCCAACTACAAGGATCAGTTCTTC. This translates into CASSLLGISNYKDQFF.

This clonotype was observed a handful of times. This rearrangement joins TRBV12-3 or TRBV12-4 to TRBJ2-3; D is possibly TRBD1 or TRBD2 (7 bases each). The CDR3 is 16 amino acids. V lost 7 bases to trimming and J lost 1 base, with 18 bases between them. In nucleotides, the CDR3 is TGTGCCAGCACCCAGGGGGGGCGGGGGCGCACAGATACGCAGTATTTT. It is translated as CASTQGGRGRTDTQYF.

This chain links TRBV2 with TRBJ2-5; 8 bases match TRBD2. This CDR3 has 16 amino acids. Germline V gene data show CDR1 as SNHLY and CDR2 as FYNNEI. V trimming: 8 bases; J trimming: 3 bases; junction bases outside the gene matches: 14. The CDR3 loop is CASFPRGGTWEETQYF. The CDR3 nucleotides are TGTGCCAGCTTCCCCCGGGGGGGGACGTGGGAAGAGACCCAGTACTTC.

A note on this clonotype: With a much larger clone just one base away, this may be a read error. J is TRBJ2-2 and V is TRBV7-8; TRBD1 is a possible D gene (6 bases). Germline CDR1 is SGHVS and CDR2 is FQNEAQ. The CDR3 is made up of 21 amino acids. CDR3 protein: CASSFDLLGQGNLWNTGVLFF. CDR3 bases: TGTGCCAGCAGCTTCGACCTCCTCGGGCAGGGGAACCTCTGGAACACCGGGGTGCTGTTTTTT.

The J gene is TRBJ2-6, the V gene TRBV15; D is unresolved. The V end was cut by 1 base, the J end by 4 bases, with 11 bases between. The CDR3 spans 16 residues. Germline CDR1 is LNHNV and CDR2 is YYDKDF (reference sequence). This CDR3 reads CATSRGPVSGANVLTF. The CDR3 coding sequence is TGTGCCACCAGCAGAGGTCCAGTCTCGGGGGCCAACGTCCTGACTTTC.

The gene calls are TRBV19 and TRBJ2-7, with D perhaps matching TRBD1 (6 bases). This CDR3 is built from 13 residues. Germline V gives CDR1 LNHDA, CDR2 SQIVND (reference sequence). Deletions cut 8 bases from V and 5 bases from J, with 16 bases between. The CDR3 is CASGYRESHEQYF. In nucleotides, the CDR3 is TGTGCCAGTGGATACAGGGAATCCCACGAGCAGTACTTC.

This clonotype appeared a few times. At one end, the junction sequence differs from germline, possibly due to a read error. CDR3 amino acids: CASSQSLTSGWGEQYF. The CDR3 DNA follows: TGTGCCAGCAGCCAATCTTTGACTAGCGGTTGGGGGGAGCAGTACTTC. This chain uses TRBV4-1 with TRBJ2-7; the match to TRBD2 covers 9 bases. Germline assignment: CDR1 MGHRA and CDR2 YSYEKL. The CDR3 extends over 16 amino acids.

This clonotype has at least ten counts. This sequence joins TRBV7-3 and TRBJ2-3; D could derive from TRBD1 or TRBD2 (5 bases each). The CDR3 spans 15 residues. Germline loops: CDR1 SGHTA, CDR2 FQGTGA. Trimming left V 2 bases short and J 0 bases short, with 9 bases between. The chain's CDR3 is CASSLGTASTDTQYF. The CDR3 DNA reads as TGTGCCAGCAGCTTAGGGACGGCTAGCACAGATACGCAGTATTTT.

This clonotype was observed a handful of times. The J gene is TRBJ2-7, the V gene TRBV28, with TRBD2 matching 11 bases. Germline V gene sequence: CDR1 MDHEN, CDR2 SYDVKM. The CDR3 is 17 residues long. The V segment lost 0 bases and the J segment 2 bases; nucleotides outside the gene matches: 6. The CDR3 here is CASSLWLAGGAAYEQYF. DNA of the CDR3: TGTGCCAGCAGTTTATGGTTAGCGGGAGGGGCAGCCTACGAGCAGTACTTC.

The CDR3 nucleotides are TGTGCCAGCAGTCTCCTTAGCGGGTCCCCGCTCGAGCAGTACTTC. It specifies CASSLLSGSPLEQYF. The chain uses TRBV27 and TRBJ2-7; 7 bases fit TRBD2. The CDR3 extends over 15 amino acids. Germline V gene lookup returns CDR1 MNHEY and CDR2 SMNVEV (reference sequence). After removal of 5 bases from V and 6 bases from J, the junction contained 13 bases not matched to a gene.

This chain connects TRBV5-5 to TRBJ1-2; 7 bases are shared with TRBD1. This CDR3 contains 11 residues. Germline lookup yields CDR1 SGHKS and CDR2 YYEKEE (reference sequence). Germline trimming cut 7 bases from V and 12 bases from J; bases unmatched to any gene: 9. The CDR3 DNA reads TGTGCCAGCTCCTCGAGAACAGGGGACACCTTC. Protein sequence: CASSSRTGDTF.

This clonotype was recorded a few times. This chain joins TRBV7-9 and TRBJ1-1; D remains unclear. V was cut by 2 bases and J by 5 bases, with 9 bases left in between. The length of the CDR3 is 13 residues. Germline CDR1 SEHNR, CDR2 FQNEAQ (reference sequence). CDR3 bases: TGTGCCAGCAGCTTACCTAGCGGGACTGAAGCTTTCTTT. This encodes CASSLPSGTEAFF. The whole variable domain, filled in from reference TRBV7-9 and TRBJ1-1, reads DTGVSQNPRHKITKRGQNVTFRCDPISEHNRLYWYRQTLGQGPEFLTYFQNEAQLEKSRLLSDRFSAERPKGSFSTLEIQRTEQGDSAMYLCASSLPSGTEAFFGQGTRLTVV.

The rearrangement links TRBV7-8 to TRBJ2-5; 11 positions agree with TRBD2. J gave up 1 base and V 8 bases, and 6 bases lay outside the gene matches. The germline CDR1 and CDR2 sequences are SGHVS and FQNEAQ. CDR3 length equals 15 residues. The CDR3 protein is CASFPSGGRQETQYF. The CDR3 nucleotides are TGTGCCAGCTTTCCTAGCGGGGGGCGCCAAGAGACCCAGTACTTC.

The chain uses TRBV19 and TRBJ1-1, with 7 bases that match TRBD1. V shed 6 bases, J shed 1 base, and the junction held 8 bases outside the gene matches. The CDR3 spans 15 residues. The germline V gene has CDR1 LNHDA and CDR2 SQIVND (reference sequence). The CDR3 DNA follows: TGTGCCAGTAGGAGCTGGGACAGTGGGAACACTGAAGCTTTCTTT. Residues: CASRSWDSGNTEAFF.

The chain links TRBV12-3 or TRBV12-4 to TRBJ2-7; 7 positions match TRBD1. The CDR3 runs 13 residues. V dropped 5 bases and J dropped 3; count of bases not matched to a gene: 4. This CDR3 is CASSARQGYEQYF. Written as DNA, the CDR3 is TGTGCCAGCAGTGCCCGACAGGGCTACGAGCAGTACTTC.

This clonotype was recorded only once. The chain links TRBV15 to TRBJ2-5; maybe TRBD1 (6 bases). This CDR3 contains 15 residues. Trimming pared 5 bases from V and 2 bases from J, leaving 15 bases between. The germline gives CDR1 LNHNV, CDR2 YYDKDF (reference sequence). For the CDR3, the DNA is TGTGCCACCAGCGACTCCTGGACAGAGCAAGAGACCCAGTACTTC. Protein product: CATSDSWTEQETQYF.

This clonotype was counted only a few times. This chain uses TRBV27 with TRBJ2-1, with TRBD2 matching 8 bases. Germline CDR1 MNHEY, CDR2 SMNVEV (reference sequence). J gave up 2 bases and V 1 base, and 4 bases lay outside the gene matches. This CDR3 is built from 16 residues. The CDR3 bases are TGTGCCAGCAGTTTATACCCCGGGAGGGCCTACAATGAGCAGTTCTTC. Translation: CASSLYPGRAYNEQFF.

As DNA, the CDR3 is TGTGCCAGCAGTCTCCGACAGGGGGCTGGTCAGCCCCAGCATTTT. Its protein product is CASSLRQGAGQPQHF. The V call is TRBV28, the J call TRBJ1-5; 10 bases line up with TRBD1. The length of the CDR3 is 15 residues. Losses at the gene ends were 5 bases for V and 6 bases for J; bases not matched to a gene: 7. Germline V CDR1 and CDR2: MDHEN, SYDVKM.